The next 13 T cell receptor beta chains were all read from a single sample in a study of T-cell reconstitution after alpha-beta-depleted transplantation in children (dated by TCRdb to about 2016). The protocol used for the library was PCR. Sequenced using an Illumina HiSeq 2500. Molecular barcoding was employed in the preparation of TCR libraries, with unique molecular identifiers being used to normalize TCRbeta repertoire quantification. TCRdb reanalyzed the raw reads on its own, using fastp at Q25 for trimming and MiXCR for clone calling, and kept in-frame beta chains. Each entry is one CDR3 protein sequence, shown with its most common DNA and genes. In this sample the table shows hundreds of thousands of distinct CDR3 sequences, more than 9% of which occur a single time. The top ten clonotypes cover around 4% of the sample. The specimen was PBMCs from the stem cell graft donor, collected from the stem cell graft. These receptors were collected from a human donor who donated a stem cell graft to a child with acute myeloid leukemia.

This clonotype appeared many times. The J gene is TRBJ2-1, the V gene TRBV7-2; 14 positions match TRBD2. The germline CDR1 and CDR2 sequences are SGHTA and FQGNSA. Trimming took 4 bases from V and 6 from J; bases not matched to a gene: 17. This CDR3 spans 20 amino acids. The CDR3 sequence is CASSSRGPGTSGRRSNEQFF. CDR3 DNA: TGTGCCAGCAGCTCCAGAGGCCCCGGGACTAGCGGGAGAAGGAGCAATGAGCAGTTCTTC.

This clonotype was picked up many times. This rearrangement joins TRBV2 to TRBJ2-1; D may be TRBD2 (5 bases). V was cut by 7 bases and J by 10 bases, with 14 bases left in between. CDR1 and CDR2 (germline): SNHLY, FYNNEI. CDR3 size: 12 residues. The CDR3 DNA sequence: TGTGCCAGCACCCCCAGCGGTCACGAGCAGTTCTTC. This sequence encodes CASTPSGHEQFF.

The CDR3 bases are TGCAGTGCTAGGGGGGGCGGGGAGCTGTTTTTT. Translated: CSARGGGELFF. The chain is built from TRBV20-1 and TRBJ2-2, with D possibly being TRBD2 (6 bases). Germline V gene sequence: CDR1 DFQATT, CDR2 SNEGSKA (reference sequence). V shed 3 bases and J shed 7 bases, with 6 bases lying between them. This CDR3 has 11 residues.

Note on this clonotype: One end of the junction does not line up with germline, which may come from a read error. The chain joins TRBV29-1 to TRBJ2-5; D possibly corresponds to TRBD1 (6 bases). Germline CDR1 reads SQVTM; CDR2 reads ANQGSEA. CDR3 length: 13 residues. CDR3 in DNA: TGCAGCGTTATAGGCAGGGGTCAAGAGACCCAGTGCTTC. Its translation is CSVIGRGQETQCF.

The CDR3 DNA reads TGCACCATTATAAAGGGAATGAACACTGAAGCTTTCTTT. This sequence encodes CTIIKGMNTEAFF. The V gene is TRBV29-1, the J gene TRBJ1-1; D uncertain. CDR1 is SQVTM, CDR2 ANQGSEA, per germline. The CDR3 spans 13 residues.

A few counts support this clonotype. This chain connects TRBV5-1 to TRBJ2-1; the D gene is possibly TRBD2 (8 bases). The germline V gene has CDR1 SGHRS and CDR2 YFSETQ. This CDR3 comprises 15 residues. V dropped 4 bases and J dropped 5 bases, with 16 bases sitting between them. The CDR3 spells CASSPGGGSNNEQFF. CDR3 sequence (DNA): TGCGCCAGCAGCCCGGGAGGGGGCAGCAACAATGAGCAGTTCTTC.

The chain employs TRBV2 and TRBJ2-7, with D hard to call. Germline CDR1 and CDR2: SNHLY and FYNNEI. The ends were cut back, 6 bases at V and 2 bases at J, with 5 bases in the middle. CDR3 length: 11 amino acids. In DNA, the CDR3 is TGTGCCAGCAGGCCCGCCTACGAGCAGTACTTC. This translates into CASRPAYEQYF.

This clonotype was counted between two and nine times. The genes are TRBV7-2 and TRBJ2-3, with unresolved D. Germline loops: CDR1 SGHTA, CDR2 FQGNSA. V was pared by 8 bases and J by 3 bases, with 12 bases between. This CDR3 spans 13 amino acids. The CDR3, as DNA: TGTGCCAGCGCCAGGAGTCGGACAGATACGCAGTATTTT. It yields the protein CASARSRTDTQYF. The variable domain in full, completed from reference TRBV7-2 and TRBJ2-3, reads GAGVSQSPSNKVTEKGKDVELRCDPISGHTALYWYRQSLGQGLEFLIYFQGNSAPDKSGLPSDRFSAERTGGSVSTLTIQRTQQEDSAVYLCASARSRTDTQYFGPGTRLTVL.

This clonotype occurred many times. CDR3 amino acids: CSVTGFSGGTDTQYF. The CDR3, as DNA: TGCAGCGTTACGGGCTTTAGCGGGGGAACAGATACGCAGTATTTT. V usage is TRBV29-1 and J usage is TRBJ2-3; TRBD2 agrees at 9 bases. Trimming took 5 bases from V and 3 from J; bases not matched to a gene: 9. The CDR3 totals 15 residues. Germline V gives CDR1 SQVTM, CDR2 ANQGSEA.

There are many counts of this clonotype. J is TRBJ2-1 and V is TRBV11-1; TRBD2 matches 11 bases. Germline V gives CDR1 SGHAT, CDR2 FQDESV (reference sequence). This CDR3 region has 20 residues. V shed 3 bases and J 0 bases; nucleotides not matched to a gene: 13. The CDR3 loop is CASSFGGSGTSGPSYNEQFF. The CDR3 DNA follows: TGTGCCAGCAGCTTCGGGGGGTCCGGGACTAGCGGACCCTCCTACAATGAGCAGTTCTTC.

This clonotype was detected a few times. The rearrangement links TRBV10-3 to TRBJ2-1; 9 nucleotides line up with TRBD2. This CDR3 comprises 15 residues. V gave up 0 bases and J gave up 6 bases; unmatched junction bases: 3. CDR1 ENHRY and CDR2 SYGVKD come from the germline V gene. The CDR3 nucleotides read TGTGCCATCAGTGAGTCTGTGCGGGAGGGCAATGAGCAGTTCTTC. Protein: CAISESVREGNEQFF.

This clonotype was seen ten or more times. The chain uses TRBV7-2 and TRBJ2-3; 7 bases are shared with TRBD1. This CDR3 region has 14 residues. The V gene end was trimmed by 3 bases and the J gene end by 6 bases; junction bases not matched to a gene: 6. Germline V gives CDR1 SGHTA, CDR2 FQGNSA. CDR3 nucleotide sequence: TGTGCCAGCAGCTTCGCGCTAGGGGGCGATACGCAGTATTTT. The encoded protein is CASSFALGGDTQYF.

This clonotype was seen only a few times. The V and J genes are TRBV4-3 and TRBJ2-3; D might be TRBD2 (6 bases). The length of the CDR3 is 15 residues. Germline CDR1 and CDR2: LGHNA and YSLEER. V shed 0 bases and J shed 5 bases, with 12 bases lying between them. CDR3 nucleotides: TGCGCCAGCAGCCAAGAATTCCGGGAGATAGATACGCAGTATTTT. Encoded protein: CASSQEFREIDTQYF.